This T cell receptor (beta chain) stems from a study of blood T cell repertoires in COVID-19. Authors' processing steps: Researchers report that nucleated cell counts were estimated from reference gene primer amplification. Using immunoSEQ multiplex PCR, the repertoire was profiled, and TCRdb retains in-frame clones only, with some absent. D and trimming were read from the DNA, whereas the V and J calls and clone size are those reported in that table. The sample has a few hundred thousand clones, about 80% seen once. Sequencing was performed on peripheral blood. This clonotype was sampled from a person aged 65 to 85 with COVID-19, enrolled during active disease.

The CDR3 nucleotides read TGTGCCAGCAGTGTCACAGGGGGCGCCTATCAGCCCCAGCATTTT. Translating gives CASSVTGGAYQPQHF. This rearrangement joins TRBV28 to TRBJ1-5; TRBD1 agrees at 9 bases. The CDR3 length is 15 residues. The V gene end was trimmed by 5 bases and the J gene end by 5 bases; junction bases not matched to a gene: 7. Germline CDR1 reads MDHEN; CDR2 reads SYDVKM.